This T cell receptor beta chain was recorded in a study of T cells after posttransplantation cyclophosphamide. Measured with immunoSEQ multiplex PCR; TCRdb has only the in-frame clones, and not every one. This sample carries about 25,000 clones and no singletons, and 1.5% goes to the top ten. Germline CDR1 and CDR2: SEHNR and FQNEAQ (reference sequence). V gave up 4 bases and J gave up 4 bases; unmatched junction bases: 5. The length of the CDR3 is 15 residues. Study-wide points: Donor-recipient repertoire similarity was low at 1-2 months, rising over year one. Recipient CMV seropositivity and CMV reactivation strongly tracked TRB clonality.

This clone was detected many times. The target antigen is unknown. Material: PBMCs. This clonotype was sampled from a man aged 45-65 years in good health, CMV-negative, and a related stem cell transplant donor. The V call is TRBV7-9, the J call TRBJ1-5, with 9 bases matching TRBD1. CDR3 sequence reads: CASSSTGGGNQPQHF. In DNA, the CDR3 is TGTGCCAGCAGCTCGACAGGGGGTGGAAATCAGCCCCAGCATTTT.